What follows describes a single T cell receptor beta chain. Sequenced by immunoSEQ multiplex PCR; TCRdb stores in-frame clones only, minus some. Of over 120,000 clones in the sample, around 85% were seen once. The CDR3 consists of 16 residues. CDR1 is MNHEY and CDR2 is SVGAGI in the germline V gene. V shed 4 bases, J shed 5 bases, and the junction held 11 bases outside the gene matches. This specimen belongs to a study of blood T cell repertoires in COVID-19. The chain links TRBV6-5 to TRBJ1-1, with TRBD1 matching over 9 bases. This TCR was sampled from a middle-aged man who had recovered from COVID-19. What was sequenced was PBMCs or T cells enriched from blood (not recorded which). CDR3 residues: CASSLQGALRGTEAFF. The DNA for the CDR3 is TGTGCCAGCAGTTTACAGGGGGCTTTGAGGGGAACTGAAGCTTTCTTT.